These 6 T cell receptor beta chains were sequenced from one sample in a study of cytomegalovirus exposure and HLA in healthy donors. Primers included in the PCR were 60 Vbeta and 13 Jbeta primers. Profiled with immunoSEQ multiplex PCR; TCRdb holds only in-frame clones, not every one. The sample gives 90,000 to 140,000 clones, 75% to 85% of which show up once; approximately 2% is in the top ten. Material for sequencing was PBMCs. The source of these receptors is a man aged 30 to 39 in good health and CMV-seronegative.

This chain links TRBV29-1 with TRBJ1-2; TRBD1 agrees at 8 bases. The CDR3 covers 11 residues. Germline V gives CDR1 SQVTM, CDR2 ANQGSEA. V lost 3 bases, J lost 8 bases, and 2 bases stayed unmatched. CDR3 region: CSVDRGQGYTF. The CDR3 coding sequence is TGCAGCGTTGACAGGGGGCAAGGCTACACCTTC.

The genes are TRBV18 and TRBJ1-5; D possibly corresponds to TRBD1 (5 bases). CDR3 length equals 13 residues. From germline, CDR1 is KGHSH and CDR2 LQKENI. With 6 bases removed from V and 2 bases from J, the gap between germline ends came to 8 bases. The CDR3 protein is CASSIGGNQPQHF. The CDR3 DNA is TGTGCCAGCTCCATAGGGGGCAATCAGCCCCAGCATTTT.

This chain connects TRBV27 to TRBJ1-2; weak D call: TRBD1 (5 bases). This CDR3 is 14 amino acids long. Germline V gene sequence: CDR1 MNHEY, CDR2 SMNVEV (reference sequence). V lost 6 bases to trimming and J lost 6 bases, with 17 bases between them. The CDR3 here is CASRSQGTVDGYTF. CDR3 DNA sequence: TGTGCCAGCAGAAGTCAGGGAACCGTCGATGGCTACACCTTC.

This clone was seen only a few times. This chain links TRBV4-3 with TRBJ2-3; 9 positions agree with TRBD1. In germline, CDR1 is LGHNA, CDR2 YSLEER. Trimming took 0 bases from V and 3 from J; bases not matched to a gene: 7. This CDR3 has 17 amino acids. This CDR3 reads CASSQDFTGGGTDTQYF. CDR3 nucleotide sequence: TGCGCCAGCAGCCAAGATTTTACAGGGGGCGGGACAGATACGCAGTATTTT.

This clone was seen a handful of times. This chain uses TRBV11-2 with TRBJ1-6, with TRBD1 matching over 8 bases. Germline assignment: CDR1 SGHAT and CDR2 FQNNGV. V shed 5 bases and J 10 bases; nucleotides not matched to a gene: 4. The CDR3 sequence is 13 residues long. For the CDR3, the DNA is TGTGCCAGCAGCACAGGGGGAGGCTCACCCCTCCACTTT. Protein product: CASSTGGGSPLHF.

This chain joins TRBV13 and TRBJ1-3, with D perhaps TRBD1 (6 bases). Looked up from germline, CDR1 is PRHDT and CDR2 is FYEKMQ (reference sequence). CDR3 size: 17 residues. Trimming cost V 7 bases and J 4 bases, with 23 bases left between them. CDR3 sequence: CASTETSMGGRGNTIYF. The DNA of the CDR3 is TGTGCCAGCACCGAGACCAGCATGGGGGGGCGAGGAAACACCATATATTTT.